The clone carrying this T cell receptor beta chain has ten or more counts. What it binds is unknown. V lost 3 bases and J 8 bases, leaving 11 bases between the germline ends. The CDR3 has 13 residues. CDR1 is MDHEN, CDR2 SYDVKM, per germline. These data are taken from a study of CD8+CD57+ T cells in acquired aplastic anemia. Study-wide background: Sorted CD4+ and CD8+ cells gave an average of around 3.3 ug of DNA.

According to the study, genomic DNA was the template for TCR beta VDJ and CDR3 profiling. TCRdb recomputed calls from the reads with MiXCR, one row per CDR3 protein. The sample has 150,000 or so distinct CDR3 sequences; 48% are singletons. Patients who underwent sequencing had shown CD8+CD57+ cell expansion by flow cytometry. Each patient gave a blood sample that was collected before any therapy had been received. General study points: Researchers reported that CD8+ Simpson's diversity was not significantly different in patients versus controls. Sharing between patients and controls was observed for twenty-nine CD8+ CDR3 sequences.

The chain employs TRBV28 and TRBJ1-5; D not resolved. The material sequenced was sorted CD4+, CD8+, or CD8+CD57+ T cells (not recorded which) from PBMCs. The TCR was taken from a human donor with aplastic anemia. CDR3 nucleotide sequence: TGTGCCAGCAGTTTGGAGGGTTTGGAGCCCCAGCATTTT. As protein: CASSLEGLEPQHF.